Each of the 10 T cell receptor beta chains below was sequenced from the same sample in a study of graft-versus-host responses after intestinal transplantation. These TCRs are of unknown antigen specificity. This table comes from immunoSEQ multiplex PCR, and its TCRdb copy is limited to in-frame clones, with some not included. The data hold some 130,000 clones, with about 93% observed a single time. Sequencing was performed on unstimulated CD4+ T cells sorted from spleen or lymph node cells, taken before intestinal transplant. These receptors were obtained from a human donor who received an intestinal transplant.

The V call is TRBV29-1, the J call TRBJ1-1; 9 bases line up with TRBD1. V dropped 6 bases and J dropped 6; count of bases not matched to a gene: 11. CDR1 is SQVTM and CDR2 is ANQGSEA in the germline V gene. The CDR3 has 14 amino acids. The DNA of the CDR3 is TGCAGCGTCGTTGGACAGGGGCCCTTTCCTGAAGCTTTCTTT. Translating gives CSVVGQGPFPEAFF.

This chain links TRBV5-8 with TRBJ1-4, with TRBD1 identical over 8 bases. Trimming took 4 bases from V and 8 from J; bases not matched to a gene: 4. This CDR3 has 13 amino acids. The germline V gene encodes CDR1 SGHTS and CDR2 YDEGEE. CDR3 in DNA: TGTGCCAGCAGCACTCCAGGGGGCGAAAAACTGTTTTTT. It encodes CASSTPGGEKLFF. The full variable domain, in which reference TRBV5-8 and TRBJ1-4 provide the parts outside the CDR3, is EAGVTQSPTHLIKTRGQQATLRCSPISGHTSVYWYQQALGLGLQFLLWYDEGEERNRGNFPPRFSGRQFPNYSSELNVNALELEDSALYLCASSTPGGEKLFFGSGTQLSVL.

This chain links TRBV5-1 with TRBJ2-2; D is perhaps TRBD2 (5 bases). The germline gives CDR1 SGHRS, CDR2 YFSETQ. The CDR3 sequence is 16 residues long. V lost 1 base and J lost 1, with 11 bases in between. This CDR3 reads CASSLRAGLNTGELFF. The CDR3 DNA reads TGCGCCAGCAGCTTGCGGGCGGGCCTGAACACCGGGGAGCTGTTTTTT.

This sequence joins TRBV18 and TRBJ2-7; no firm D call. Between the trimmed V and J ends, which lost 2 bases and 7 bases, there was a span of 15 bases. CDR1 and CDR2 (germline): KGHSH, LQKENI. This CDR3 comprises 14 residues. The CDR3 is CASSPSQGLGEQYF. In DNA, the CDR3 is TGTGCCAGCTCACCATCGCAAGGGCTCGGAGAGCAGTACTTC. The complete variable domain, with remaining parts taken from reference TRBV18 and TRBJ2-7, reads NAGVMQNPRHLVRRRGQEARLRCSPMKGHSHVYWYRQLPEEGLKFMVYLQKENIIDESGMPKERFSAEFPKEGPSILRIQQVVRGDSAAYFCASSPSQGLGEQYFGPGTRLTVT.

The CDR3: CASSASLVLYEQFF. DNA for the CDR3: TGTGCCAGCAGCGCGTCACTAGTACTTTATGAGCAGTTCTTC. This chain connects TRBV9 to TRBJ2-1; D might be TRBD2 (5 bases). This CDR3 spans 14 amino acids. From germline, CDR1 is SGDLS and CDR2 YYNGEE. The V gene lost 3 bases and the J gene lost 8 bases, with 15 bases spanning the gap.

The chain employs TRBV5-6 and TRBJ1-2, with a possible D match to TRBD1 (5 bases). The CDR3 consists of 14 residues. With 3 bases removed from V and 8 bases from J, the gap between germline ends came to 17 bases. CDR1 is SGHDT, CDR2 YYEEEE, per germline. CDR3 in DNA: TGTGCCAGCAGCTCTCCGGGACCCCTGGAGGGCTACACCTTC. This encodes CASSSPGPLEGYTF.

The chain has TRBV28 and TRBJ2-5; D is undetermined. Trimming left V 6 bases short and J 2 bases short, with 7 bases between. Germline V gives CDR1 MDHEN, CDR2 SYDVKM. This CDR3 spans 12 amino acids. The CDR3 loop is CASRPAQETQYF. DNA for the CDR3: TGTGCCAGCAGACCAGCTCAAGAGACCCAGTACTTC.

This chain joins TRBV2 and TRBJ2-3; 9 nucleotides line up with TRBD2. V lost 4 bases and J lost 6; bases outside the gene matches: 5. This CDR3 is built from 14 residues. Germline V lookup: CDR1 SNHLY, CDR2 FYNNEI. DNA for the CDR3: TGTGCCAGCAGTGCGGCCAGCGGGAGGGATACGCAGTATTTT. As protein: CASSAASGRDTQYF.

The V gene is TRBV21-1, the J gene TRBJ2-3. TRBV21-1 represents a pseudogene. The CDR3 length is 16 residues. CDR3 region: CASSIKDATSTDTQYF. The CDR3 coding sequence is TGTGCCAGCAGCATAAAGGACGCTACTAGCACAGATACGCAGTATTTT.

The chain links TRBV9 to TRBJ2-7, with 8 bases aligning to TRBD2. The germline CDR1 and CDR2 sequences are SGDLS and YYNGEE. J was trimmed by 2 bases and V by 5 bases; bases with no gene match: 12. The CDR3 totals 16 residues. In nucleotides, the CDR3 is TGTGCCAGCAGGGGGGGACCGGGAGGGCCTACCTACGAGCAGTACTTC. Translating it yields CASRGGPGGPTYEQYF.